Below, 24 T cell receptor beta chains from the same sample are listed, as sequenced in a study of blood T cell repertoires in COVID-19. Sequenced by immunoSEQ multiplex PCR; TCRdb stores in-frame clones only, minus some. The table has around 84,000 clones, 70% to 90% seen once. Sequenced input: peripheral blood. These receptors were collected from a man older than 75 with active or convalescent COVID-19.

This chain's CDR3 is CASSPPPPGELFF. CDR3 nucleotides: TGTGCCAGCTCACCACCCCCTCCCGGGGAGCTGTTTTTT. This sequence joins TRBV18 and TRBJ2-2; the D is unclear. Germline assignment: CDR1 KGHSH and CDR2 LQKENI. The CDR3 is made up of 13 amino acids. The V end was cut by 0 bases, the J end by 6 bases, with 5 bases between.

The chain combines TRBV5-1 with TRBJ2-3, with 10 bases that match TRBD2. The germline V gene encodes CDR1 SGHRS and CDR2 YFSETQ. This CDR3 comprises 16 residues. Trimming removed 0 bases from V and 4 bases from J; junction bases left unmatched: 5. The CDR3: CASSLEAGGPSDTQYF. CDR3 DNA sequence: TGCGCCAGCAGCTTGGAAGCGGGGGGGCCTTCAGATACGCAGTATTTT. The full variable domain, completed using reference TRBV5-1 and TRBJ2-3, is KAGVTQTPRYLIKTRGQQVTLSCSPISGHRSVSWYQQTPGQGLQFLFEYFSETQRNKGNFPGRFSGRQFSNSRSEMNVSTLELGDSALYLCASSLEAGGPSDTQYFGPGTRLTVL.

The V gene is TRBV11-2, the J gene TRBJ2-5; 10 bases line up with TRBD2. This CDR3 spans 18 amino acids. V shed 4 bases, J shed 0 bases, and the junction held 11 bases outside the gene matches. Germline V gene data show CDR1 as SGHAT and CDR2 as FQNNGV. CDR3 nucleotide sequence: TGTGCCAGCAGCTCAACGAAAGGGACTAGCGTGTACCAAGAGACCCAGTACTTC. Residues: CASSSTKGTSVYQETQYF.

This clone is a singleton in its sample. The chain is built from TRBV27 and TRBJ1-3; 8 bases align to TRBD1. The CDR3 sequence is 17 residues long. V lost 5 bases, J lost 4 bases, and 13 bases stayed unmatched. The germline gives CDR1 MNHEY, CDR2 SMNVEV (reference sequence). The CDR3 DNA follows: TGTGCCAGCAGTCCCGGACGGACAGGGAGATCCGGAAACACCATATATTTT. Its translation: CASSPGRTGRSGNTIYF.

CDR3 protein: CASSQGSELGEAFF. Written as DNA, the CDR3 is TGTGCCAGCAGCCAGGGCAGCGAACTAGGGGAAGCTTTCTTT. This chain connects TRBV3-1 (or the pseudogene TRBV3-2) to TRBJ1-1; D remains ambiguous. Trimming removed 3 bases at V and 8 bases at J, with 16 bases between. The CDR3 is made up of 14 amino acids. Germline CDR1 is LGHDT and CDR2 is YNNKEL (reference sequence).

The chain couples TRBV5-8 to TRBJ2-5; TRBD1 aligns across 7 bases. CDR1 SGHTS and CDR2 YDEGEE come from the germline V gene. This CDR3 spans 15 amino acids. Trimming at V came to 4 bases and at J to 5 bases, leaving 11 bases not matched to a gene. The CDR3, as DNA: TGTGCCAGCAGCAAAACGGGACAGACTGGGGAGACCCAGTACTTC. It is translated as CASSKTGQTGETQYF.

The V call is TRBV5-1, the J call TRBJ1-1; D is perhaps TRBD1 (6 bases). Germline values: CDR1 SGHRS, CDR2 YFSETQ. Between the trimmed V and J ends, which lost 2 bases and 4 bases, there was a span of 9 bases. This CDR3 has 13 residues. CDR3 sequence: CASSLGGVTEAFF. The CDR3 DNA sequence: TGCGCCAGCAGCTTAGGGGGTGTCACTGAAGCTTTCTTT.

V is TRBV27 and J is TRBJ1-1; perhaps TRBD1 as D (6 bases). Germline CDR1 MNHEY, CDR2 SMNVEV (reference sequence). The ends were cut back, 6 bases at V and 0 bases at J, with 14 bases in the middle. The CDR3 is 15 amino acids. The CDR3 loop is CASSRQATLNTEAFF. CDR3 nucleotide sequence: TGTGCCAGCAGCCGACAGGCCACTTTGAACACTGAAGCTTTCTTT.

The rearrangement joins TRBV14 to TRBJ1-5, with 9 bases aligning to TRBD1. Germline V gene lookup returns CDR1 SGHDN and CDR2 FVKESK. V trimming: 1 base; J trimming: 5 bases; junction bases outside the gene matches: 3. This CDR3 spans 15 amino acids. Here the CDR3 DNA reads TGTGCCAGCAGCCAAGGGGGGACAGGGCATCAGCCCCAGCATTTT. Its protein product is CASSQGGTGHQPQHF.

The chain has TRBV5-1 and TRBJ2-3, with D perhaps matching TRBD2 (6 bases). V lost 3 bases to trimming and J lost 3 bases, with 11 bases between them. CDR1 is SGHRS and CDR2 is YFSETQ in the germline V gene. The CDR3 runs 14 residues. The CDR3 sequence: CASSWGVGTDTQYF. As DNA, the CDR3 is TGCGCCAGCAGCTGGGGGGTTGGTACAGATACGCAGTATTTT.

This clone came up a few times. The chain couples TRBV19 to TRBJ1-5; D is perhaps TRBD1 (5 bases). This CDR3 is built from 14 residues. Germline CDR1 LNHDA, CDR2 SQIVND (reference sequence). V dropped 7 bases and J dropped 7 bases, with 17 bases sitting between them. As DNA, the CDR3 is TGTGCCAGTAAAGTGGCAGGGAGGCAGCAGCCCCAGCATTTT. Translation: CASKVAGRQQPQHF.

The CDR3 nucleotides are TGTGCCAGCAGTGAAATGCAGTATGATGGCTACACCTTC. Residues: CASSEMQYDGYTF. The chain employs TRBV6-1 and TRBJ1-2; D remains ambiguous. Per germline, CDR1 MNHNS and CDR2 SASEGT. Trimming took off 2 bases at V and 6 bases at J, with 10 bases between the two ends. The CDR3 totals 13 residues.

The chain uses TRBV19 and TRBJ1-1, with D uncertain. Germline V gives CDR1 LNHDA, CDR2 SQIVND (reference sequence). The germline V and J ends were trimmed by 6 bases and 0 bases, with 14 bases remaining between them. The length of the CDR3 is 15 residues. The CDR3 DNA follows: TGTGCCAGTAGGGATCGAGGCGGATTGAACACTGAAGCTTTCTTT. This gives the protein CASRDRGGLNTEAFF. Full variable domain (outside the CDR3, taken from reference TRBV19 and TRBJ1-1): DGGITQSPKYLFRKEGQNVTLSCEQNLNHDAMYWYRQDPGQGLRLIYYSQIVNDFQKGDIAEGYSVSREKKESFPLTVTSAQKNPTAFYLCASRDRGGLNTEAFFGQGTRLTVV.

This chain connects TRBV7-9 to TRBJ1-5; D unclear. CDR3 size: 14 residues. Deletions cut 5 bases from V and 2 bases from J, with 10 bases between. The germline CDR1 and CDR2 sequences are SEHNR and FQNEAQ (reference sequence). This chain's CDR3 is CASSPGMRNQPQHF. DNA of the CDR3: TGTGCCAGCAGCCCGGGGATGCGCAATCAGCCCCAGCATTTT.

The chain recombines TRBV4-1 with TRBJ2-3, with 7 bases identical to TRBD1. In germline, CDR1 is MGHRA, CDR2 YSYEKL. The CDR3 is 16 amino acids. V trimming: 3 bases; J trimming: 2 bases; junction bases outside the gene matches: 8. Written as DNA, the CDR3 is TGCGCCAGCAGCCAGGAAGGGGGCAGAATCACAGATACGCAGTATTTT. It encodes CASSQEGGRITDTQYF.

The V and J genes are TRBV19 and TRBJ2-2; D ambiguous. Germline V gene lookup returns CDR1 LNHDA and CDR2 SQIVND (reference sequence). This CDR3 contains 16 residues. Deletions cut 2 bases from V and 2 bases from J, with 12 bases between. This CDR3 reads CASSIYSSANTGELFF. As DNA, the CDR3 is TGTGCCAGTAGTATATACTCTAGTGCAAACACCGGGGAGCTGTTTTTT.

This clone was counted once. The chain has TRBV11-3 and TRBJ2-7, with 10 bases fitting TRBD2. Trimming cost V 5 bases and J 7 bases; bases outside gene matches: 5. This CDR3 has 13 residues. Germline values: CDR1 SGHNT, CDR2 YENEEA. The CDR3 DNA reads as TGTGCCAGCAGCGCTAGGACTAGCGGAGAGCAGTACGTC. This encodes CASSARTSGEQYV.

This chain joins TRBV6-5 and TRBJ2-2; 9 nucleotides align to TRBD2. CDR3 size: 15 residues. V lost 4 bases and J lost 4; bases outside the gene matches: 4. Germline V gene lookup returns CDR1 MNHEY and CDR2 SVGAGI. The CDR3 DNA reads TGTGCCAGCAGTTTAGCGGGAGCGGGCACCGGGGAGCTGTTTTTT. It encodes CASSLAGAGTGELFF.

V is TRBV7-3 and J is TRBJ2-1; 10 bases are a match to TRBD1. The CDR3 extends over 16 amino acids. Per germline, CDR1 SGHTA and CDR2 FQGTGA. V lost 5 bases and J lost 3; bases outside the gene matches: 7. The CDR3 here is CASSPSGTGVYNEQFF. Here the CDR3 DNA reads TGTGCCAGCAGCCCCTCCGGGACAGGGGTCTACAATGAGCAGTTCTTC.

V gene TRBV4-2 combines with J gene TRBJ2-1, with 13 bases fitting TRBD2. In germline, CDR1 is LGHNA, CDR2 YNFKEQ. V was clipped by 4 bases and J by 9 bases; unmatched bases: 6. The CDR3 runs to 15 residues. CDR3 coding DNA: TGTGCCAGCAGCCCGGGACTAGCGGGGAACGGTGAGCAGTTCTTC. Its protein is CASSPGLAGNGEQFF.

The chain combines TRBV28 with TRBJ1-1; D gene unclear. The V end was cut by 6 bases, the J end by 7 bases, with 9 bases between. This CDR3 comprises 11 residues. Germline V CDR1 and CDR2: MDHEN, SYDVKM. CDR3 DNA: TGTGCCAGCAGAAACGGGAATGAAGCTTTCTTT. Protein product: CASRNGNEAFF.

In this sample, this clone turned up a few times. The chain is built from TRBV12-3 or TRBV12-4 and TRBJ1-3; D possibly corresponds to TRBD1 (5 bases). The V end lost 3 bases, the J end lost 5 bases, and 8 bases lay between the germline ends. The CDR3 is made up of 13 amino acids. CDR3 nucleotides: TGTGCCAGCAGTTTCGGGGGGAGAAACACCATATATTTT. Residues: CASSFGGRNTIYF.

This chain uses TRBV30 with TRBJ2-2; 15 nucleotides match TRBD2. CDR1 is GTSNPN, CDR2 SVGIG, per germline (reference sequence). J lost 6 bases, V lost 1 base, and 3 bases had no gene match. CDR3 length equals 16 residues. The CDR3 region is CAWSDRTSGRAGELFF. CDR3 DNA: TGTGCCTGGAGTGATAGGACTAGCGGGAGGGCCGGGGAGCTGTTTTTT. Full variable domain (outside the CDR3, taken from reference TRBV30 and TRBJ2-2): SQTIHQWPATLVQPVGSPLSLECTVEGTSNPNLYWYRQAAGRGLQLLFYSVGIGQISSEVPQNLSASRPQDRQFILSSKKLLLSDSGFYLCAWSDRTSGRAGELFFGEGSRLTVL.

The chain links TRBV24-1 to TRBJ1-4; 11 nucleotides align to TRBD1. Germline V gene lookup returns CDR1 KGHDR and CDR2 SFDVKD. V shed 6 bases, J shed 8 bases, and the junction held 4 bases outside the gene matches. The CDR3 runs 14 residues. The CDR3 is CATSPGTGGEKLFF. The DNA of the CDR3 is TGTGCCACCAGTCCCGGGACAGGGGGGGAAAAACTGTTTTTT.